This paragraph reports one TCR beta chain. Its target is unknown. Up to 2 ug genomic DNA was used for TCRB CDR3 amplification. Sequenced by immunoSEQ multiplex PCR; TCRdb stores in-frame clones only, minus some. The table includes around 67,000 clones, around 81% detected once. The sample belongs to a study of glioma-infiltrating T cells after dendritic cell vaccination. Study context: Patients received three intradermal dendritic cell vaccine injections at biweekly intervals. General observations from the study: Survival was not directly related to TCR clonality in these patients.

The sequencing here drew on blood, taken before dendritic cell vaccination. This clonotype was obtained from a human donor with glioblastoma.

CDR3 DNA: TGTGCCACCAGGGAAAGGACTAGCGGGGGCGCCGAGCAGTACTTC. Protein sequence: CATRERTSGGAEQYF. V gene TRBV15 combines with J gene TRBJ2-7; 13 bases fit TRBD2. The CDR3 has 15 amino acids. Losses at the gene ends were 6 bases for V and 6 bases for J; bases not matched to a gene: 8. Germline lookup yields CDR1 LNHNV and CDR2 YYDKDF (reference sequence).